The source of this T cell receptor beta chain is a study of CD8 T cells in ankylosing spondylitis. Study conclusions and caveats: Roughly eight highly homologous variants made up a TCR beta motif, and this motif appeared characteristic of ankylosing spondylitis blood.

Ten or more counts support this clonotype. The antigen remains unidentified. Via MiXCR, TCRdb re-called the 5' RACE reads, giving one row per CDR3 protein. This table holds some 450,000 distinct CDR3 sequences, 17% found once. The CDR3 is 13 residues long. Germline values: CDR1 MNHEY, CDR2 SVGAGI. V lost 2 bases and J lost 2, with 6 bases in between. This clonotype was sampled from a male donor with ankylosing spondylitis. The specimen sequenced was blood, either unsorted or a sorted T cell fraction (not recorded which). V usage is TRBV6-5 and J usage is TRBJ1-2, with D uncertain. CDR3 region: CASSYNSNYGYTF. DNA for the CDR3: TGTGCCAGCAGTTACAACAGCAACTATGGCTACACCTTC.